This is a list of T cell receptor beta chains from one sample in a study of identical twins. TCRdb reprocessed the 5' RACE reads with MiXCR, giving one entry per CDR3 protein. There are 500,000 or so distinct CDR3 sequences in the sample; roughly an eighth occur only once, and more than 0.8% lies in the top ten. The sample was also reused in another study, on yellow fever vaccine responses in identical twins.

The sample taken for sequencing was CD4+ T cells sorted from blood. Source of these receptors: a woman in her late teens or twenties in good health. Each CDR3 is given with its conserved first and last residue. Fields, in order: D gene, V gene, clone size, J gene, CDR3 DNA, CDR3 protein. The D gene is left open where the match is weak. Some rows have no size entry. The others give once, few or many, or a class for an expanded clone.

d_gene: -
v_gene: TRBV28
abundance: -
j_gene: TRBJ2-2
CDR3nt: TGTGCCAGAGTCGGGACACTCGAGACCGGGGAGCTGTTTTTT
CDR3aa: CARVGTLETGELFF

d_gene: TRBD2
v_gene: TRBV4-3
abundance: -
j_gene: TRBJ2-1
CDR3nt: TGCGCCAGCAGCCAAGGGGCTAGCGGGAGCTCCTACAATGAGCAGTTCTTC
CDR3aa: CASSQGASGSSYNEQFF

d_gene: -
v_gene: TRBV20-1
abundance: few
j_gene: TRBJ2-3
CDR3nt: TGCAGTTCACGGCAGGGGAGAGTAGATACGCAGTATTTT
CDR3aa: CSSRQGRVDTQYF

d_gene: -
v_gene: TRBV18
abundance: few
j_gene: TRBJ2-4
CDR3nt: TGTGCCAGCTCATCACCGTTACTTCCTTTAGCCAAAAACATTCAGTACTTC
CDR3aa: CASSSPLLPLAKNIQYF

d_gene: -
v_gene: TRBV7-6
abundance: -
j_gene: TRBJ2-1
CDR3nt: TGTGCCAGCAGCTTAGTTTCCAGCGGGCTCGACAATGAGCAGTTCTTC
CDR3aa: CASSLVSSGLDNEQFF

d_gene: -
v_gene: TRBV6-6
abundance: -
j_gene: TRBJ2-5
CDR3nt: TGTGCCAGCAGTTACTCGGTGTGGGAGACCCAGTACTTC
CDR3aa: CASSYSVWETQYF

d_gene: -
v_gene: TRBV18
abundance: many
j_gene: TRBJ2-2
CDR3nt: TGTGCCAGCTCACCACAGGGTTCAGGCACCGGGGAGCTGTTTTTT
CDR3aa: CASSPQGSGTGELFF

d_gene: TRBD1
v_gene: TRBV7-9
abundance: -
j_gene: TRBJ2-1
CDR3nt: TGTGCCAGCAGCCCACCGGGACAGGCCTACAATGAGCAGTTCTTC
CDR3aa: CASSPPGQAYNEQFF

d_gene: -
v_gene: TRBV4-3
abundance: few
j_gene: TRBJ2-5
CDR3nt: TGCGCCAGCAGCCAAGATGACGTACGGGGGAACGGAGAGACCCAGTACTTC
CDR3aa: CASSQDDVRGNGETQYF

d_gene: -
v_gene: TRBV7-7
abundance: few
j_gene: TRBJ2-1
CDR3nt: TGTGCTAGCAGCTTAGAGGTTAGCGCTTACAATGAGCAGTTCTTC
CDR3aa: CASSLEVSAYNEQFF

d_gene: TRBD1
v_gene: TRBV27
abundance: -
j_gene: TRBJ2-7
CDR3nt: TGTGCCAGCCTGGGACAGACCTACGAGCAGTACTTC
CDR3aa: CASLGQTYEQYF

d_gene: TRBD2
v_gene: TRBV5-1
abundance: few
j_gene: TRBJ2-3
CDR3nt: TGCGCCAGCTTCCCACTAGCGGGAGTCACAGATACGCAGTATTTT
CDR3aa: CASFPLAGVTDTQYF

d_gene: -
v_gene: TRBV5-1
abundance: -
j_gene: TRBJ2-7
CDR3nt: TGCGCCAGCACAACGGACAACGGAAGGGCGGGCGAGCAGTACTTC
CDR3aa: CASTTDNGRAGEQYF

d_gene: TRBD2
v_gene: TRBV20-1
abundance: -
j_gene: TRBJ2-5
CDR3nt: TGCAGTGCTAGAGATGAGGCGGGGGGCTCGGTCGAGACCCAGTACTTC
CDR3aa: CSARDEAGGSVETQYF

d_gene: TRBD2
v_gene: TRBV6-2/TRBV6-3
abundance: -
j_gene: TRBJ2-5
CDR3nt: TGTGCCAGCAGGGTAGGAGCGGGGTTCCAAGAGACCCAGTACTTC
CDR3aa: CASRVGAGFQETQYF

d_gene: -
v_gene: TRBV20-1
abundance: -
j_gene: TRBJ2-3
CDR3nt: TGCAGTGCTCTCCGGGACACGCGCACAGATACGCAGTATTTT
CDR3aa: CSALRDTRTDTQYF

d_gene: TRBD1
v_gene: TRBV7-3
abundance: few
j_gene: TRBJ2-1
CDR3nt: TGTGCCAGCAGCTTGACAGGGATCTACAATGAGCAGTTCTTC
CDR3aa: CASSLTGIYNEQFF

d_gene: TRBD2
v_gene: TRBV19
abundance: -
j_gene: TRBJ2-7
CDR3nt: TGTGCCAGTAGTATAAGTCTCGGCGGGAGCTCAGACGAGCAGTACTTC
CDR3aa: CASSISLGGSSDEQYF

d_gene: TRBD1
v_gene: TRBV11-2
abundance: many
j_gene: TRBJ2-7
CDR3nt: TGTGCCAGCAGGAACCCGGGACAGCGTTCCTACGAGCAGTACTTC
CDR3aa: CASRNPGQRSYEQYF

d_gene: TRBD2
v_gene: TRBV27
abundance: -
j_gene: TRBJ2-7
CDR3nt: TGTGCCAGCAGTTTCGGGACTAGCGGGGTCTACGAGCAGTACTTC
CDR3aa: CASSFGTSGVYEQYF

d_gene: TRBD2
v_gene: TRBV20-1
abundance: -
j_gene: TRBJ2-7
CDR3nt: TGCAGTGCTAGAGATGCTAGCGGATTCTACGAGCAGTACTTC
CDR3aa: CSARDASGFYEQYF

d_gene: -
v_gene: TRBV12-3/TRBV12-4
abundance: -
j_gene: TRBJ2-2
CDR3nt: TGTGCCAGCAAGTCCGTAGGGGGGGAGCTGTTTTTT
CDR3aa: CASKSVGGELFF

d_gene: -
v_gene: TRBV6-5
abundance: -
j_gene: TRBJ2-6
CDR3nt: TGTGCCAGCAGTTGGGGAAGTGGGGCCAACGTCCTGACTTTC
CDR3aa: CASSWGSGANVLTF

d_gene: TRBD2
v_gene: TRBV12-3/TRBV12-4
abundance: -
j_gene: TRBJ2-7
CDR3nt: TGTGCCAGCACCTTGGGAGTAGCGGGGGTGGTAAGTTACGAGCAGTACTTC
CDR3aa: CASTLGVAGVVSYEQYF

d_gene: -
v_gene: TRBV23-1
abundance: -
j_gene: TRBJ2-3
CDR3nt: TGCGCCAGCAGTCAATTCGGGGGAGCTAGCACAGATACGCAGTATTTT
CDR3aa: CASSQFGGASTDTQYF

d_gene: -
v_gene: TRBV28
abundance: few
j_gene: TRBJ1-1
CDR3nt: TGTGCCAGCAGTTACCCCAGCCCCGGAGCTTTCTTT
CDR3aa: CASSYPSPGAFF

d_gene: -
v_gene: TRBV30
abundance: few
j_gene: TRBJ1-6
CDR3nt: TGTGCCTACCACCGCGGGGGTTCACCCCTCCACTTT
CDR3aa: CAYHRGGSPLHF

d_gene: TRBD1
v_gene: TRBV28
abundance: few
j_gene: TRBJ1-6
CDR3nt: TGTGCCAGCAGCCCATCAGGGGGAAATAATTCACCCCTCCACTTT
CDR3aa: CASSPSGGNNSPLHF